This TCR beta chain was recovered during a study of T cells in localized non-small cell lung cancer. General study findings and limits: Adjacent lung exhibited a median of approximately 59 among the 100 most abundant tumor clones. The study found T cell clonality highest in uninvolved adjacent lung, above tumor.

As concerns this clone: Antigen unknown.

Some clones are missing from TCRdb's copy, which holds only in-frame ones; the method was immunoSEQ multiplex PCR. The data contain 65,000 to 90,000 clones, less than 85% of them seen just once; the ten biggest clones take up about a fifth. From germline, CDR1 is SGHDT and CDR2 YYEEEE. Trimming took 4 bases from V and 5 from J; bases not matched to a gene: 5. The CDR3 totals 14 residues. The chain uses TRBV5-6 and TRBJ2-1; TRBD1 matches at 8 bases. The specimen was PBMCs, collected before any cancer treatment. The TCR sequence derives from a man between 40 and 70 years old with stage II squamous cell lung carcinoma. This CDR3 is CASSPRGPNNEQFF. The CDR3 coding sequence is TGTGCCAGCAGCCCCAGGGGGCCCAACAATGAGCAGTTCTTC.